The clone carrying this T cell receptor (beta chain) was counted between two and nine times. Its antigen is currently unknown. One entry per CDR3 protein, called by TCRdb with MiXCR from the RT-PCR reads. This sample has about 540,000 distinct CDR3 sequences, with 20% to 25% found just once. The sample originates from a study of response to subunit inactivated influenza vaccine. Points from the study as a whole: Each seasonal influenza vaccination, the authors suggested, recruits few new T cells.

The CDR3 spans 13 residues. Germline V lookup: CDR1 SEHNR, CDR2 FQNEAQ (reference sequence). V was trimmed by 5 bases and J by 5 bases, leaving 11 bases between them. The sample was also reused in another study, on T cells expressing NK-cell markers. As reported in that work: Synthesis of TCR beta cDNA relied on 5'RACE template switching carrying UMIs. TCR beta repertoires came from sorted CD3+CD56+NKG2C+, CD3+CD56+NKG2C- and CD3+CD56-NKG2C+ T cells. Seropositivity for HCMV was found in seven of the eight sequenced donors, with one seronegative. NKG2C+ dominant clonotypes from over five donors made up about 1.0-8% of CD8+ T cells.

The chain carries TRBV7-9 and TRBJ2-3; D is tentatively TRBD1 or TRBD2 (6 bases each). The clonotype was recovered from a man aged 45-65 years who received an inactivated influenza vaccine. Sequencing used CD4+ T cells sorted from PBMCs, obtained 11 to 12 days after vaccination. The CDR3: CASSHGGGDTQYF. Here the CDR3 DNA reads TGTGCCAGCAGCCACGGGGGCGGAGATACGCAGTATTTT.